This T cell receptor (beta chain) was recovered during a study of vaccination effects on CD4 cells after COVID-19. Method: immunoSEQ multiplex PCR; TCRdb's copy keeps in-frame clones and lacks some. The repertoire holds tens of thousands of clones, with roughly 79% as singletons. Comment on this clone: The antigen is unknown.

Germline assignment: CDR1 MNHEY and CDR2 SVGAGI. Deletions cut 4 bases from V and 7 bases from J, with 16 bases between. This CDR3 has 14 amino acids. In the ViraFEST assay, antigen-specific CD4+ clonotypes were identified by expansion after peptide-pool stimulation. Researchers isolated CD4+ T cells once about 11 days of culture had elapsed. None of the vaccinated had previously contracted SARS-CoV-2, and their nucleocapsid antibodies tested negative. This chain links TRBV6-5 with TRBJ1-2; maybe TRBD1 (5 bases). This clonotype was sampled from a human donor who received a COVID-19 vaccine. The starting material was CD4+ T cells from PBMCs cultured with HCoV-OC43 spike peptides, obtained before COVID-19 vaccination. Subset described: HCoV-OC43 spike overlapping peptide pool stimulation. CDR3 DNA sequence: TGTGCCAGCAGTTCCTGGGGGGAAAAGGTTGGCTACACCTTC. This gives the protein CASSSWGEKVGYTF.